Detailed here is one T cell receptor beta chain. Its antigen is undetermined. With 60 Vbeta and 13 Jbeta primers, the PCR was carried out. Clones were read by immunoSEQ multiplex PCR, and TCRdb kept only the in-frame ones, dropping some. The data contain 110,000 to 150,000 clones, approximately 82% of them singletons. This sample is part of a study of cytomegalovirus exposure and HLA in healthy donors. This CDR3 spans 13 amino acids. CDR1 SGDLS and CDR2 YYNGEE come from the germline V gene. V was pared by 4 bases and J by 6 bases, with 5 bases of the junction left unmatched. Study-wide points: Accurate predictions that matched the HLA-A and HLA-B alleles of most subjects were reportedly made from TCR beta sequences. Presence/absence analyses rested on an assumption that sequencing depth was roughly uniform across donors.

This sequence was found in a woman aged 40-49 years in good health and CMV-seronegative. Sequencing input: PBMCs. The chain couples TRBV9 to TRBJ1-2, with 8 positions matching TRBD1. The CDR3 nucleotides are TGTGCCAGCAGCCTCGGGACAGGAAATGGCTACACCTTC. This codes for CASSLGTGNGYTF.